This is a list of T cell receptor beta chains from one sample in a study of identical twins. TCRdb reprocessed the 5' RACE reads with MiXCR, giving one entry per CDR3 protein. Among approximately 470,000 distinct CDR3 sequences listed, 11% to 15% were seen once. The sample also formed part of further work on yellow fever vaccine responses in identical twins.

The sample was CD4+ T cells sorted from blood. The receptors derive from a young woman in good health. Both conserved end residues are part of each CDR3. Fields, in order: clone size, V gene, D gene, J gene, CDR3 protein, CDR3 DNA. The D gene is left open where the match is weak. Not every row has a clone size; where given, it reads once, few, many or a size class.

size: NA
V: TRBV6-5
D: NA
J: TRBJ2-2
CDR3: CASSYSRRNTGELFF
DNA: TGTGCCAGCAGTTACTCGCGGCGGAACACCGGGGAGCTGTTTTTT

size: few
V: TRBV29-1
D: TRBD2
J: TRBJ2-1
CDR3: CSVPKTGLVNEQFF
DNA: TGCAGCGTACCCAAGACGGGACTAGTGAATGAGCAGTTCTTC

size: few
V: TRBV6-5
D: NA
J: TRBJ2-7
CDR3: CASSYGTVGFPGEQYF
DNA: TGTGCCAGCAGTTACGGAACAGTGGGCTTTCCGGGTGAGCAGTACTTC

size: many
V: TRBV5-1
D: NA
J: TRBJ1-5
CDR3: CASSFGGINQPQHF
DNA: TGCGCCAGCAGCTTCGGGGGAATCAATCAGCCCCAGCATTTT

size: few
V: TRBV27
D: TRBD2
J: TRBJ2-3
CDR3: CASSFSLAGGDTQYF
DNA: TGTGCCAGCAGTTTTAGCCTAGCGGGAGGGGATACGCAGTATTTT

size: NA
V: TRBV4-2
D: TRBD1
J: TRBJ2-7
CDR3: CASSQDQSGQGAAYEQYF
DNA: TGTGCCAGCAGCCAAGATCAATCGGGCCAGGGGGCAGCCTACGAGCAGTACTTC

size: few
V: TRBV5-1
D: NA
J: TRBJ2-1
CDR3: CASSLAADEQFF
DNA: TGCGCCAGCAGCTTGGCCGCCGATGAGCAGTTCTTC

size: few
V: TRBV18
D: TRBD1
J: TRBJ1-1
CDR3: CASSQPSGGRTEAFF
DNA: TGTGCCAGCTCACAACCTTCAGGGGGGAGGACTGAAGCTTTCTTT

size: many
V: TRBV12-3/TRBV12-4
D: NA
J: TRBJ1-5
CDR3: CASSSGDQPQHF
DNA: TGTGCCAGCAGTTCAGGGGATCAGCCCCAGCATTTT

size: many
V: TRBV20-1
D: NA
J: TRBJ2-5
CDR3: CSARRVQETQYF
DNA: TGCAGTGCTAGGAGGGTCCAAGAGACCCAGTACTTC

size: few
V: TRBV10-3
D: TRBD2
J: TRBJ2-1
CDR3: CAISTSSGGSLRNNEQFF
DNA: TGTGCCATCAGTACGTCTAGCGGGGGGTCCCTAAGGAACAATGAGCAGTTCTTC

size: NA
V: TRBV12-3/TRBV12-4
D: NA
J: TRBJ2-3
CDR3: CASSSGETSTDTQYF
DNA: TGTGCCAGCAGTTCAGGGGAAACTAGCACAGATACGCAGTATTTT

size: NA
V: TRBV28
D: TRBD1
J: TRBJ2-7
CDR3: CASSFTGGAYEQYF
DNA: TGTGCCAGCAGTTTCACAGGGGGCGCGTACGAGCAGTACTTC

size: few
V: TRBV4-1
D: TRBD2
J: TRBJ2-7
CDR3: CASSQDQGLVGDEQYF
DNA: TGCGCCAGCAGCCAAGACCAGGGACTAGTAGGGGACGAGCAGTACTTC

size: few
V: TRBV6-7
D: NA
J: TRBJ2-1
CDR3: CASSYTRGSQFF
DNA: TGTGCCAGCAGTTACACCAGGGGTTCTCAGTTCTTC

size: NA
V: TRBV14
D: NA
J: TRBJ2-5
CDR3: CASSQDHRETQYF
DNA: TGTGCCAGCAGCCAAGATCATAGGGAGACCCAGTACTTC

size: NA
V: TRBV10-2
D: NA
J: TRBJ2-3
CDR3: CATADKAFTTDTQYF
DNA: TGCGCCACCGCGGACAAGGCTTTTACCACAGATACGCAGTATTTT

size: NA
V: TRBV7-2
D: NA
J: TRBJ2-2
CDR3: CASSLSPVGLAELFF
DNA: TGTGCCAGCAGCTTATCCCCAGTAGGCCTAGCGGAGCTGTTTTTT

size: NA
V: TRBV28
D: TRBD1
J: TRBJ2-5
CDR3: CASSFDRGHGETQYF
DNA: TGTGCCAGCAGTTTTGACAGGGGGCATGGAGAGACCCAGTACTTC

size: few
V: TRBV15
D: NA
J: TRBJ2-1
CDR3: CATSYFGGGPSYNEQFF
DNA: TGTGCCACCAGCTACTTTGGCGGCGGACCCTCCTACAATGAGCAGTTCTTC

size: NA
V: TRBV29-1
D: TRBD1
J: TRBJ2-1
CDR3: CSVGTGGSYNEQFF
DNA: TGCAGCGTGGGTACAGGGGGAAGCTACAATGAGCAGTTCTTC

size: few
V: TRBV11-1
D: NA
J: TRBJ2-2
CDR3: CASSLGMELRENTGELFF
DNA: TGTGCCAGCAGCTTAGGAATGGAGCTCAGGGAGAACACCGGGGAGCTGTTTTTT

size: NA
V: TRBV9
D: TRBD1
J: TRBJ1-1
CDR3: CASSDRVQGAVF
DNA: TGTGCCAGCAGCGACCGGGTTCAGGGGGCCGTCTTT

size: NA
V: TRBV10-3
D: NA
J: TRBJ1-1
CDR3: CAISEFRDTEAFF
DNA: TGTGCCATCAGTGAGTTTAGAGACACTGAAGCTTTCTTT

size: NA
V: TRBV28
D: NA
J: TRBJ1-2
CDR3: CASRPGREGYTF
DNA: TGTGCCAGCCGACCGGGCCGGGAAGGCTACACCTTC

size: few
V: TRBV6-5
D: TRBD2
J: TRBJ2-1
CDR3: CASSYAGGFYNEQFF
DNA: TGTGCCAGCAGTTACGCGGGAGGCTTCTACAATGAGCAGTTCTTC

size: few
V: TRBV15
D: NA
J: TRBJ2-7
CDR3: CATKGAGQGGYEQYF
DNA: TGTGCCACCAAGGGGGCGGGACAAGGGGGCTACGAGCAGTACTTC

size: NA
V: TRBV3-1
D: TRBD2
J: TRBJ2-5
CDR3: CASRPGTSGPETQYF
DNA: TGTGCCAGCAGACCCGGGACTAGCGGACCGGAGACCCAGTACTTC

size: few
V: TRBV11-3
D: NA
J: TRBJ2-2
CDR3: CASSPGRAANTGELFF
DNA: TGTGCCAGCAGTCCGGGACGGGCAGCGAACACCGGGGAGCTGTTTTTT

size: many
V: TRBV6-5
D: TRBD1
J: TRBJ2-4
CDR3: CASSSTGGENIQYF
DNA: TGTGCCAGCAGTTCCACAGGGGGCGAAAACATTCAGTACTTC

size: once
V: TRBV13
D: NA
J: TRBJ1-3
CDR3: CASSLGWGARSGNTIYF
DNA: TGTGCCAGCAGCTTGGGATGGGGAGCCCGCTCTGGAAACACCATATATTTT

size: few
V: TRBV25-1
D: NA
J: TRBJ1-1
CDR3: CASSAQGTEAFF
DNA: TGTGCCAGCAGTGCACAGGGCACTGAAGCTTTCTTT

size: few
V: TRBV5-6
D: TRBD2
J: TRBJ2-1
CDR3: CASSLEARGSSYNEQFF
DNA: TGTGCCAGCAGCTTGGAAGCGCGGGGGTCCTCCTACAATGAGCAGTTCTTC

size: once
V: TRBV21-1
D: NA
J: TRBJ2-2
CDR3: CASSKVKLAGAGGELFF
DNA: TGTGCCAGCAGCAAAGTTAAGCTAGCGGGGGCGGGCGGGGAGCTGTTTTTT

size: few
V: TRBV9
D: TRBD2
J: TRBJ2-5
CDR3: CASSVGTSGGIRETQYF
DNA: TGTGCCAGCAGCGTAGGAACTAGCGGGGGCATCCGGGAGACCCAGTACTTC

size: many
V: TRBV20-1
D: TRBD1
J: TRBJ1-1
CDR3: CSAGGQKNTEAFF
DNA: TGCAGTGCTGGGGGACAGAAGAACACTGAAGCTTTCTTT

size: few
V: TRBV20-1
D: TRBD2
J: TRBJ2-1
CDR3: CSARGLAAAYNEQFF
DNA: TGCAGTGCTAGGGGACTAGCGGCGGCTTACAATGAGCAGTTCTTC